Listed below are T cell receptor beta chains from one sample, sequenced in a study of vaccination and CD4 T cells after COVID-19. From the PCR reads, TCRdb called clonotypes with MiXCR, one entry per CDR3 protein. The sample includes around 20,000 distinct CDR3 sequences, around 40% seen only once; the top ten take under 10%. These receptors are not linked to any known antigen. The sequencing here drew on CD4+ T cells from blood, cultured in vitro, taken after SARS-CoV-2 vaccination. The receptors come from a human donor who had recovered from COVID-19. Both conserved end residues are part of each CDR3. Part of the rows lack a size; the others show once, few, many or a class for expanded clones.

-,TRBJ2-3,TRBV6-5,CASSYLSQGFRPDTQYF
-,TRBJ1-5,TRBV15,CATSRVNQPQHF
once,TRBJ2-3,TRBV12-3/TRBV12-4,CASSFQGSGTDTQYF
-,TRBJ1-3,TRBV20-1,CSASLLGGGANTIYF
few,TRBJ2-5,TRBV28,CASRATGWRETQYF
few,TRBJ1-6,TRBV6-1,CASRTGQDSPLHF
few,TRBJ2-3,TRBV6-1,CASRATRYRTDTQYF
-,TRBJ1-5,TRBV6-2/TRBV6-3,CASSSPHRAQPQHF
-,TRBJ2-7,TRBV4-3,CASSPQVGLDEQYF
few,TRBJ1-5,TRBV20-1,CSARLSWDSNQPQHF
few,TRBJ1-1,TRBV15,CATSRDLGGANTEAFF
-,TRBJ2-2,TRBV7-3,CASSFTGALTGELFF
-,TRBJ2-5,TRBV30,CAWSPERSGTSPRETQYF
few,TRBJ1-1,TRBV20-1,CSAEDRGSTEAFF
-,TRBJ2-5,TRBV7-9,CASSLVLGGVETQYF
-,TRBJ2-6,TRBV12-3/TRBV12-4,CASKVPGANVLTF
-,TRBJ1-6,TRBV6-5,CASSFGGGQGFSPLHF
-,TRBJ2-3,TRBV11-3,CASKQREGLADTQYF
-,TRBJ1-6,TRBV7-2,CASSRDSSSPLHF
-,TRBJ2-5,TRBV20-1,CSARVGIQETQYF
few,TRBJ1-5,TRBV19,CASSSQSNQPQHF
few,TRBJ2-5,TRBV28,CASSFPGLADQETQYF
-,TRBJ1-6,TRBV2,CASRSPGTGNLSPLHF
-,TRBJ2-5,TRBV11-2,CASSLRRGRGETQYF
-,TRBJ1-5,TRBV5-5,CASSPGPRGDQPQHF
-,TRBJ1-3,TRBV7-2,CASSLMRGAGNTIYF
-,TRBJ1-5,TRBV29-1,CSVGEGSNQPQHF
-,TRBJ1-2,TRBV24-1,CATSDPIYGYTF
-,TRBJ2-7,TRBV18,CASSPRTSPYEQYF
few,TRBJ2-7,TRBV5-1,CASSPQAGISYEQYF
-,TRBJ2-1,TRBV11-2,CASSLDRRGNEQFF
few,TRBJ1-2,TRBV6-5,CASSYDGSYGYTF
few,TRBJ1-5,TRBV6-1,CASRTDERGNQPQHF
-,TRBJ2-3,TRBV27,CASNPSPRPTDTQYF
-,TRBJ2-5,TRBV10-1,CASSPEREETQYF
-,TRBJ2-5,TRBV20-1,CSARDSGRAGETQYF
-,TRBJ2-1,TRBV7-9,CASSSKTSGSVNEQFF
few,TRBJ2-3,TRBV20-1,CSARASGGTDTQYF
-,TRBJ2-5,TRBV4-3,CASSQEGRPIETQYF
few,TRBJ1-6,TRBV6-1,CASIIAGGNNSPLHF
-,TRBJ2-7,TRBV6-2/TRBV6-3,CASRLSGKSGYVYEQYF
-,TRBJ1-5,TRBV12-3/TRBV12-4,CASSLGLTDQGSNQPQHF
few,TRBJ1-2,TRBV6-1,CASRTGSQGYTF